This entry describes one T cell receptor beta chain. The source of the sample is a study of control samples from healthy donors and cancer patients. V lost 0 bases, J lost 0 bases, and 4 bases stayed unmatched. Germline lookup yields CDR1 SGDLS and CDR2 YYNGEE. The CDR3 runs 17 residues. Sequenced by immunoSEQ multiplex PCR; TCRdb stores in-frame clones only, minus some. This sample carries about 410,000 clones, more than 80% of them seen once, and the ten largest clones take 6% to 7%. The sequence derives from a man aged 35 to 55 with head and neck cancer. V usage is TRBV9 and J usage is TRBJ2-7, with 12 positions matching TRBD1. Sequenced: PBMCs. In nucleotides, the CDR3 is TGTGCCAGCAGCGTAGCTGGGACAGGGGGCCCCTCCTACGAGCAGTACTTC. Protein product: CASSVAGTGGPSYEQYF.